These T cell receptor beta chains were read from a single sample in a study of shared clonotypes between healthy human individuals. Here immunoSEQ multiplex PCR was the method, and the copy in TCRdb shows in-frame clones only, minus some. The sample yields around 1.1 million clones, 60% to 85% seen once. Specimen: memory CD4+ T cells from PBMCs. Receptors were obtained from a man between 18 and 35 years old in good health. Some clones in this sample may be carry-over from other donors' samples. Each CDR3 is given with its conserved first and last residue. D genes are given only for firm matches. Rows give clone size only sometimes, using once, few, many, or a class for an expanded clone.

abundance	len	d_gene	j_gene	v_gene	CDR3nt	CDR3aa
-	13	-	TRBJ1-2	TRBV7-2	TGTGCCAGCAGCTTTTACGGGCCTGACCACTACACCTTC	CASSFYGPDHYTF
-	14	-	TRBJ2-3	TRBV5-4	TGTGCCAGCAGCTTGACTAGCATCGCAGATACGCAGTATTTT	CASSLTSIADTQYF
-	15	TRBD2	TRBJ2-7	TRBV27	TGTGCCAGCAGTTTGGCTAGCGGGAGATCCTACGAGCAGTACTTC	CASSLASGRSYEQYF
once	12	-	TRBJ1-2	TRBV2	TGTGCCAGCAGTGCGGAGGGCCTAGGCTACACCTTC	CASSAEGLGYTF
-	14	TRBD1	TRBJ1-1	TRBV5-1	TGCGCCAGCAACGACAGGGGAGGGGAATCTGAAGCTTTCTTT	CASNDRGGESEAFF
-	15	-	TRBJ2-5	TRBV7-2	TGTGCCAGCAGCCCGGGGACAACCTTCCTCGAGACCCAGTACTTC	CASSPGTTFLETQYF
-	13	-	TRBJ1-1	TRBV7-3	TGTGCCAGCAGCTTATCAGGTTACAGTGAAGCTTTCTTT	CASSLSGYSEAFF
-	14	-	TRBJ2-3	TRBV27	TGTGCCAGCAGTTTTAATGGGGGCGCAGATACGCAGTATTTT	CASSFNGGADTQYF
-	14	TRBD1	TRBJ1-1	TRBV10-3	TGTGCCATCAGTACGGGACAGGGGGCTACTGAAGCTTTCTTT	CAISTGQGATEAFF
-	14	TRBD1	TRBJ1-2	TRBV29-1	TGCAGCGTTGAAGCTGGGTCAGGGGGGTATGGCTACACCTTC	CSVEAGSGGYGYTF
few	14	-	TRBJ2-7	TRBV9	TGTGCCAGCAGCGTAGACACAGGGAGGTACGAGCAGTACTTC	CASSVDTGRYEQYF
-	14	-	TRBJ2-7	TRBV5-1	TGCGCCAGCCGTTCAGGGCCGGGACCCTACGAGCAGTACTTC	CASRSGPGPYEQYF
-	15	-	TRBJ2-1	TRBV7-3	TGTGCCAGCAGCCCACCGGGACAAGTCAGCAATGAGCAGTTCTTC	CASSPPGQVSNEQFF
-	19	TRBD2	TRBJ2-4	TRBV4-2	TGTGCCAGCAGCCAAGATGCCACTAGCGGGAGTAAAGCCAAAAACATTCAGTACTTC	CASSQDATSGSKAKNIQYF
-	12	-	TRBJ2-7	TRBV5-1	TGCGCCAGCAGCGCAAGCTCCTACGAGCAGTACTTC	CASSASSYEQYF
-	14	-	TRBJ1-1	TRBV5-1	TGCGCCAGCAGAGAAGGCAGAGCCGAAGATAGAGCTTTCTTT	CASREGRAEDRAFF
few	14	-	TRBJ1-1	TRBV4-2	TGTGCCAGCAGCCACGCGGGGGGAGGGACTGAAGCTTTCTTT	CASSHAGGGTEAFF
-	14	TRBD1	TRBJ1-5	TRBV10-3	TGTGCCATCAGTGCGACAGGGGATAATCAGCCCCAGCATTTT	CAISATGDNQPQHF
-	14	-	TRBJ2-4	TRBV19	TGTGCCAGTAGGGCGGCAGGCAGCTCCCACATTCAGTACTTC	CASRAAGSSHIQYF
-	13	-	TRBJ1-5	TRBV2	TGTGCCAGCGGAGACAGTAGCAATCAGCCCCAGCATTTT	CASGDSSNQPQHF
-	13	TRBD1	TRBJ2-3	TRBV29-1	TGCAGCGTTGATTCAGGGGGCTCAGATACGCAGTATTTT	CSVDSGGSDTQYF
-	11	-	TRBJ1-4	TRBV7-2	TGTGCCAGCAGCCGAGGCGAGAAACTGTTTTTT	CASSRGEKLFF
-	14	TRBD1	TRBJ1-6	TRBV25-1	TGTGCCAGCAGCCGAGGGGGCATGGATTCACCCCTCCACTTT	CASSRGGMDSPLHF
-	15	-	TRBJ1-5	TRBV5-6	TGTGCCAGCACCTCTCATGGGCTGGGCAATCAGCCCCAGCATTTT	CASTSHGLGNQPQHF
few	15	TRBD1	TRBJ1-1	TRBV5-1	TGCGCCAGCAGCCCGGGACAGGGCTATGGCACTGAAGCTTTCTTT	CASSPGQGYGTEAFF
-	17	-	TRBJ2-2	TRBV6-1	TGTGCCAGCAGTGGACATTACAGGGACCTAAACACCGGGGAGCTGTTTTTT	CASSGHYRDLNTGELFF
-	15	TRBD1	TRBJ2-3	TRBV2	TGTGCCAGCCGACAGGGAGCCTCTTTTATGGATACGCAGTATTTT	CASRQGASFMDTQYF
-	14	-	TRBJ2-6	TRBV6-6	TGTGCCAGCACCCAGGGAGCTGGGGCCAACGTCCTGACTTTC	CASTQGAGANVLTF
-	15	-	TRBJ2-3	TRBV30	TGTGCCTGGAGTCTCTTGGAGGGGGGCGGGCGCACGCAGTATTTT	CAWSLLEGGGRTQYF
-	13	TRBD1	TRBJ2-1	TRBV7-3	TGTGCCAGCAGCCCCGCAGGGGGATATGAGCAGTTCTTC	CASSPAGGYEQFF
-	16	-	TRBJ1-1	TRBV5-4	TGTGCCACCTCGACCTGGAATCGGCCCTTGAACACTGAAGCTTTCTTT	CATSTWNRPLNTEAFF
few	13	TRBD2	TRBJ2-5	TRBV6-1	TGTGCCAGCGTACTAGCGCTACAAGAGACCCAGTACTTC	CASVLALQETQYF
once	13	-	TRBJ1-1	TRBV5-1	TGCGCCAGCAGCCCAAGGGGCGGAAGCCGAGCTTTCTTT	CASSPRGGSRAFF
-	15	TRBD2	TRBJ2-5	TRBV9	TGTGCCAGCAGCGTAGGTGGACTAGCGGAGGAGACCCAGTACTTC	CASSVGGLAEETQYF
-	15	TRBD2	TRBJ2-5	TRBV29-1	TGCAGTGTTGAACGGAGCGGGAGGGAGGTAGAGACCCAGTACTTC	CSVERSGREVETQYF
-	13	-	TRBJ2-5	TRBV5-1	TGCGCCAGCAGCCCGGCGTACCAAGAGACCCAGTACTTC	CASSPAYQETQYF
-	14	-	TRBJ2-3	TRBV5-1	TGCGCCAGCAGCTCACAAAGGGGCACAGATACGCAGTATTTT	CASSSQRGTDTQYF
-	15	-	TRBJ2-1	TRBV5-1	TGCGCCAGCAGCTTTCTGGGACGTATAGGCAATGAGCAGTTCTTC	CASSFLGRIGNEQFF
-	15	-	TRBJ2-5	TRBV2	TGTGCCAGCAGTGAGGTGGGGGATGTGCGAGAGACCCAGTACTTC	CASSEVGDVRETQYF
-	14	-	TRBJ2-5	TRBV5-1	TGCGCCAGCAGCTCGTCAGGGGGGGAAGAGACCCAGTACTTC	CASSSSGGEETQYF
-	16	-	TRBJ2-2	TRBV7-3	TGTGCCAGCAGCTTAATGGCAACTACCGACACCGGGGAGCTGTTTTTT	CASSLMATTDTGELFF
-	16	TRBD1	TRBJ1-2	TRBV25-1	TGTGCCAGCAGCGGAGCACCCGGGACAGGGGACTATGGCTACACCTTC	CASSGAPGTGDYGYTF
-	15	-	TRBJ2-7	TRBV6-1	TGTGCCAGCAGTGAAGCGGGGACCGCGGCCTACGAGCAGTACTTC	CASSEAGTAAYEQYF
once	16	-	TRBJ1-5	TRBV28	TGTGCCAGCGGGAGCGGGTCCTTCTATAGCAATCAGCCCCAGCATTTT	CASGSGSFYSNQPQHF
-	13	TRBD2	TRBJ2-2	TRBV5-4	TGTGCCAGCAGCTCGCGGGGGACCGGGGAGCTGTTTTTT	CASSSRGTGELFF
-	13	-	TRBJ1-4	TRBV30	TGTGCCTGGAGTCCCAACGGAAATGAAAAACTGTTTTTT	CAWSPNGNEKLFF
many	13	TRBD1	TRBJ1-4	TRBV9	TGTGCCAGCAGCCAGGGGGCTGGTGAAAAACTGTTTTTT	CASSQGAGEKLFF
-	14	-	TRBJ2-1	TRBV2	TGTGCCAGCAAAAGACAGCTCTCCTACAATGAGCAGTTCTTC	CASKRQLSYNEQFF
-	13	-	TRBJ1-5	TRBV6-6	TGTGCCAGCAGTTACTCGAACGATCAGCCCCAGCATTTT	CASSYSNDQPQHF